Below are 24 T cell receptor beta chains sequenced from a single sample in a study of cytomegalovirus exposure and HLA in healthy donors. The PCR ran on 60 Vbeta and 13 Jbeta primers. Data came from immunoSEQ multiplex PCR; TCRdb stores just in-frame clones and leaves some out. Among 150,000 to 200,000 clones listed, approximately 77% were seen once. The sequenced material came from PBMCs. The receptors originated from a male donor in good health and CMV-seropositive.

To note about this clone: Mismatch with germline at one junction end may stem from a read error. The V gene is TRBV5-1, the J gene TRBJ2-7; D gene uncertain. The CDR3 sequence is 12 residues long. Germline V lookup: CDR1 SGHRS, CDR2 YFSETQ. The CDR3 sequence: CASSLSAYGQYF. DNA for the CDR3: TGCGCCAGCAGCTTGTCCGCCTACGGGCAGTACTTC.

The CDR3 DNA sequence: TGTGCCAGCAGCTCCCGAAGTGGACAGGGGGATGAAAAACTGTTTTTT. Its translation: CASSSRSGQGDEKLFF. The V gene is TRBV7-9, the J gene TRBJ1-4; TRBD1 matches 10 bases. CDR3 length: 16 residues. After removal of 4 bases from V and 6 bases from J, the junction contained 8 bases not matched to a gene. Germline lookup yields CDR1 SEHNR and CDR2 FQNEAQ (reference sequence).

The rearrangement links TRBV25-1 to TRBJ2-7; D ambiguous. Deletions cut 3 bases from V and 2 bases from J, with 5 bases between. Germline V gives CDR1 MGHDK, CDR2 SYGVNS. The CDR3 loop spans 12 amino acids. CDR3 in DNA: TGTGCCAGCAGTGACAGTACCTACGAGCAGTACTTC. Encoded protein: CASSDSTYEQYF.

The chain has TRBV6-5 and TRBJ2-5; weak D call: TRBD1 (6 bases). CDR1 and CDR2 (germline): MNHEY, SVGAGI. This CDR3 region has 15 residues. Trimming left V 2 bases short and J 5 bases short, with 15 bases between. DNA of the CDR3: TGTGCCAGCAGTTACAACAGGGATAAAGGGGAGACCCAGTACTTC. Residues: CASSYNRDKGETQYF.

The table lists this clone with a count of one. This sample includes further DNA sequences coding for the same CDR3. The CDR3 DNA follows: TGTGCCAGCAGCCCCGGAGGCACTGAAGCTTTCTTT. This translates into CASSPGGTEAFF. The V and J genes are TRBV7-9 and TRBJ1-1; D is uncertain. Per germline, CDR1 SEHNR and CDR2 FQNEAQ (reference sequence). Trimming left V 5 bases short and J 4 bases short, with 8 bases between. The CDR3 totals 12 residues.

This clone was counted only a few times. The chain has TRBV5-1 and TRBJ1-4; a weak D match, TRBD1 (6 bases). V was trimmed by 4 bases and J by 2 bases, leaving 12 bases between them. There are 15 residues in the CDR3. CDR1 and CDR2 (germline): SGHRS, YFSETQ. CDR3 in DNA: TGCGCCAGCAGCCCAGGCAGGGGTACTAATGAAAAACTGTTTTTT. Amino acid sequence: CASSPGRGTNEKLFF. Full variable domain (missing parts from reference TRBV5-1 and TRBJ1-4): KAGVTQTPRYLIKTRGQQVTLSCSPISGHRSVSWYQQTPGQGLQFLFEYFSETQRNKGNFPGRFSGRQFSNSRSEMNVSTLELGDSALYLCASSPGRGTNEKLFFGSGTQLSVL.

This chain links TRBV7-3 with TRBJ2-4, with a tentative D call TRBD2 (6 bases). Germline CDR1 SGHTA, CDR2 FQGTGA. This CDR3 spans 17 amino acids. The V gene lost 1 base and the J gene lost 0 bases, with 13 bases spanning the gap. This CDR3 is CASSLKGGTEAKNIQYF. For the CDR3, the DNA is TGTGCCAGCAGCTTAAAAGGAGGGACTGAAGCCAAAAACATTCAGTACTTC.

This clone was found a few times. This chain joins TRBV30 and TRBJ1-1; D is uncertain. V lost 7 bases and J lost 1, with 7 bases in between. This CDR3 has 11 amino acids. From germline, CDR1 is GTSNPN and CDR2 SVGIG (reference sequence). The CDR3 bases are TGTGCCTCTACAGCGAACACTGAAGCTTTCTTT. It encodes CASTANTEAFF.

The chain links TRBV7-8 to TRBJ2-3; D may be TRBD2 (5 bases). The V gene's germline CDR1 is SGHVS and CDR2 FQNEAQ. This CDR3 contains 16 residues. V was shortened by 4 bases and J by 0 bases, with 14 bases between the two germline ends. The CDR3 sequence is CASSSWTGTSTDTQYF. The CDR3 nucleotides are TGTGCCAGCAGCTCCTGGACGGGAACTAGCACAGATACGCAGTATTTT.

The chain combines TRBV5-4 with TRBJ2-5, with D perhaps TRBD1 (5 bases). Trimming took off 0 bases at V and 5 bases at J, with 17 bases between the two ends. This CDR3 spans 16 amino acids. Germline loops: CDR1 SGHNT, CDR2 YYREEE (reference sequence). The CDR3 here is CASSLVLGPLRETQYF. CDR3 nucleotide sequence: TGTGCCAGCAGCTTGGTACTGGGGCCGCTACGGGAGACCCAGTACTTC.

This clone was seen a handful of times. The J gene is TRBJ2-7, the V gene TRBV5-1, with D possibly being TRBD1 (5 bases). The germline V gene encodes CDR1 SGHRS and CDR2 YFSETQ. CDR3 size: 14 residues. The V gene lost 2 bases and the J gene lost 2 bases, with 11 bases spanning the gap. CDR3 protein: CASSFAGYTYEQYF. The CDR3 DNA is TGCGCCAGCAGCTTCGCAGGGTATACCTACGAGCAGTACTTC.

This chain joins TRBV7-9 and TRBJ1-1; possibly TRBD1 for D (6 bases). V was clipped by 5 bases and J by 4 bases, with 11 bases between them. The length of the CDR3 is 13 residues. From germline, CDR1 is SEHNR and CDR2 FQNEAQ (reference sequence). CDR3 nucleotide sequence: TGTGCCAGCAGCCCGAGGGGGAGCACTGAAGCTTTCTTT. Translated, it gives CASSPRGSTEAFF.

The J gene is TRBJ2-7, the V gene TRBV19; D may be TRBD1 (5 bases). This CDR3 region has 12 residues. V lost 5 bases and J lost 6, with 11 bases in between. The germline V gene has CDR1 LNHDA and CDR2 SQIVND (reference sequence). CDR3 coding DNA: TGTGCCAGTAGTCCCCTTGGGGCCGAGCAGTACTTC. Its protein is CASSPLGAEQYF. Based on the CDR3 plus reference TRBV19 and TRBJ2-7, the full variable domain is DGGITQSPKYLFRKEGQNVTLSCEQNLNHDAMYWYRQDPGQGLRLIYYSQIVNDFQKGDIAEGYSVSREKKESFPLTVTSAQKNPTAFYLCASSPLGAEQYFGPGTRLTVT.

This clone was counted once. The rearrangement uses TRBV12-5 and TRBJ2-7; TRBD1 agrees at 8 bases. The CDR3 is made up of 19 amino acids. Germline V lookup: CDR1 LGHNT, CDR2 FRNRAP. J gave up 2 bases and V 0 bases, and 15 bases lay outside the gene matches. The CDR3 sequence: CASGLVLSSPDREPYEQYF. The CDR3 DNA follows: TGTGCTAGTGGTTTGGTCCTTAGCAGTCCGGACAGGGAACCCTACGAGCAGTACTTC.

The chain joins TRBV2 to TRBJ1-2, with 8 bases aligning to TRBD1. Germline trimming cut 6 bases from V and 4 bases from J; bases unmatched to any gene: 4. Germline-derived CDR1 and CDR2 are SNHLY and FYNNEI. This CDR3 spans 13 amino acids. The CDR3 coding sequence is TGTGCCAGCAGGGCAGGGGGCGGCTATGGCTACACCTTC. Encoded protein: CASRAGGGYGYTF.

In this sample, this clone turned up a few times. This chain uses TRBV27 with TRBJ2-1, with TRBD1 identical over 11 bases. From germline, CDR1 is MNHEY and CDR2 SMNVEV (reference sequence). The ends lost 5 bases at V and 7 bases at J; junction bases unmatched: 10. CDR3 length equals 16 residues. The CDR3 here is CASSPWRGTGGNEQFF. The CDR3 coding sequence is TGTGCCAGCAGTCCGTGGAGGGGGACAGGGGGGAATGAGCAGTTCTTC.

This clone was detected a few times. The rearrangement joins TRBV5-6 to TRBJ1-2; TRBD1 aligns across 8 bases. With V trimmed by 5 bases and J by 3 bases, 9 bases remained unmatched. The CDR3 sequence is 15 residues long. CDR1 is SGHDT, CDR2 YYEEEE, per germline. CDR3 nucleotides: TGTGCCAGCAGTTCTCAAGGACAGGGTCACTATGGCTACACCTTC. Its translation: CASSSQGQGHYGYTF.

This chain connects TRBV5-6 to TRBJ2-2; TRBD1 agrees at 7 bases. The germline V gene has CDR1 SGHDT and CDR2 YYEEEE. Trimming took 4 bases from V and 6 from J; bases not matched to a gene: 12. The CDR3 has 16 amino acids. The CDR3 here is CASSPGGPGGAGELFF. CDR3 DNA sequence: TGTGCCAGCAGCCCAGGGGGACCTGGAGGTGCCGGGGAGCTGTTTTTT.

V is TRBV19 and J is TRBJ1-1; perhaps TRBD1 as D (6 bases). The germline V gene encodes CDR1 LNHDA and CDR2 SQIVND (reference sequence). There are 14 residues in the CDR3. V lost 7 bases and J 0 bases, leaving 12 bases between the germline ends. CDR3 bases: TGTGCCAGTAAGTCGGGACACCTGAACACTGAAGCTTTCTTT. Protein: CASKSGHLNTEAFF.

This clone came up a few times. The rearrangement uses TRBV6-6 and TRBJ2-7; D unclear. Germline V lookup: CDR1 MNHNY, CDR2 SVGAGI (reference sequence). Trimming pared 3 bases from V and 6 bases from J, leaving 12 bases between. The CDR3 runs 13 residues. The CDR3 nucleotides read TGTGCCAGCAGTTATCGTAAGGAGAGCGAGCAGTACTTC. Amino acids: CASSYRKESEQYF.

Only a few counts were recorded for this clone. The J gene is TRBJ2-1, the V gene TRBV11-1; D is possibly TRBD2 (6 bases). V shed 3 bases and J shed 7 bases, with 19 bases lying between them. Germline CDR1 reads SGHAT; CDR2 reads FQDESV (reference sequence). This CDR3 is built from 16 residues. CDR3 region: CASSFRDSPWRNEQFF. In DNA, the CDR3 is TGTGCCAGCAGCTTTCGGGACTCCCCTTGGCGGAATGAGCAGTTCTTC.

This chain connects TRBV6-5 to TRBJ1-2; the match to TRBD1 covers 9 bases. The junction had 12 bases not matched to a gene; V was cut back by 5 bases and J by 8 bases. Germline CDR1 and CDR2: MNHEY and SVGAGI. CDR3 length equals 15 residues. The CDR3, as DNA: TGTGCCAGCAGTACGGATTACAGGGGGCTAGGAGGCTACACCTTC. Translating gives CASSTDYRGLGGYTF.

The rearrangement uses TRBV4-2 and TRBJ1-6; TRBD1 matches at 8 bases. The V and J ends lost 0 bases and 7 bases, in that order; junction bases with no gene match: 5. Germline V gene lookup returns CDR1 LGHNA and CDR2 YNFKEQ. The CDR3 runs to 16 residues. CDR3 amino acids: CASSQDQDRENSPLHF. CDR3 bases: TGTGCCAGCAGCCAAGACCAGGACAGGGAAAATTCACCCCTCCACTTT.

This rearrangement joins TRBV2 to TRBJ1-4; 11 bases are a match to TRBD1. The J segment lost 7 bases and the V segment lost 6 bases, leaving 7 bases of the junction unmatched. CDR3 length: 15 residues. CDR1 is SNHLY and CDR2 is FYNNEI in the germline V gene. CDR3 sequence reads: CASSLGTGGFEKLFF. As DNA, the CDR3 is TGTGCCAGCAGCCTGGGGACAGGGGGTTTTGAAAAACTGTTTTTT.